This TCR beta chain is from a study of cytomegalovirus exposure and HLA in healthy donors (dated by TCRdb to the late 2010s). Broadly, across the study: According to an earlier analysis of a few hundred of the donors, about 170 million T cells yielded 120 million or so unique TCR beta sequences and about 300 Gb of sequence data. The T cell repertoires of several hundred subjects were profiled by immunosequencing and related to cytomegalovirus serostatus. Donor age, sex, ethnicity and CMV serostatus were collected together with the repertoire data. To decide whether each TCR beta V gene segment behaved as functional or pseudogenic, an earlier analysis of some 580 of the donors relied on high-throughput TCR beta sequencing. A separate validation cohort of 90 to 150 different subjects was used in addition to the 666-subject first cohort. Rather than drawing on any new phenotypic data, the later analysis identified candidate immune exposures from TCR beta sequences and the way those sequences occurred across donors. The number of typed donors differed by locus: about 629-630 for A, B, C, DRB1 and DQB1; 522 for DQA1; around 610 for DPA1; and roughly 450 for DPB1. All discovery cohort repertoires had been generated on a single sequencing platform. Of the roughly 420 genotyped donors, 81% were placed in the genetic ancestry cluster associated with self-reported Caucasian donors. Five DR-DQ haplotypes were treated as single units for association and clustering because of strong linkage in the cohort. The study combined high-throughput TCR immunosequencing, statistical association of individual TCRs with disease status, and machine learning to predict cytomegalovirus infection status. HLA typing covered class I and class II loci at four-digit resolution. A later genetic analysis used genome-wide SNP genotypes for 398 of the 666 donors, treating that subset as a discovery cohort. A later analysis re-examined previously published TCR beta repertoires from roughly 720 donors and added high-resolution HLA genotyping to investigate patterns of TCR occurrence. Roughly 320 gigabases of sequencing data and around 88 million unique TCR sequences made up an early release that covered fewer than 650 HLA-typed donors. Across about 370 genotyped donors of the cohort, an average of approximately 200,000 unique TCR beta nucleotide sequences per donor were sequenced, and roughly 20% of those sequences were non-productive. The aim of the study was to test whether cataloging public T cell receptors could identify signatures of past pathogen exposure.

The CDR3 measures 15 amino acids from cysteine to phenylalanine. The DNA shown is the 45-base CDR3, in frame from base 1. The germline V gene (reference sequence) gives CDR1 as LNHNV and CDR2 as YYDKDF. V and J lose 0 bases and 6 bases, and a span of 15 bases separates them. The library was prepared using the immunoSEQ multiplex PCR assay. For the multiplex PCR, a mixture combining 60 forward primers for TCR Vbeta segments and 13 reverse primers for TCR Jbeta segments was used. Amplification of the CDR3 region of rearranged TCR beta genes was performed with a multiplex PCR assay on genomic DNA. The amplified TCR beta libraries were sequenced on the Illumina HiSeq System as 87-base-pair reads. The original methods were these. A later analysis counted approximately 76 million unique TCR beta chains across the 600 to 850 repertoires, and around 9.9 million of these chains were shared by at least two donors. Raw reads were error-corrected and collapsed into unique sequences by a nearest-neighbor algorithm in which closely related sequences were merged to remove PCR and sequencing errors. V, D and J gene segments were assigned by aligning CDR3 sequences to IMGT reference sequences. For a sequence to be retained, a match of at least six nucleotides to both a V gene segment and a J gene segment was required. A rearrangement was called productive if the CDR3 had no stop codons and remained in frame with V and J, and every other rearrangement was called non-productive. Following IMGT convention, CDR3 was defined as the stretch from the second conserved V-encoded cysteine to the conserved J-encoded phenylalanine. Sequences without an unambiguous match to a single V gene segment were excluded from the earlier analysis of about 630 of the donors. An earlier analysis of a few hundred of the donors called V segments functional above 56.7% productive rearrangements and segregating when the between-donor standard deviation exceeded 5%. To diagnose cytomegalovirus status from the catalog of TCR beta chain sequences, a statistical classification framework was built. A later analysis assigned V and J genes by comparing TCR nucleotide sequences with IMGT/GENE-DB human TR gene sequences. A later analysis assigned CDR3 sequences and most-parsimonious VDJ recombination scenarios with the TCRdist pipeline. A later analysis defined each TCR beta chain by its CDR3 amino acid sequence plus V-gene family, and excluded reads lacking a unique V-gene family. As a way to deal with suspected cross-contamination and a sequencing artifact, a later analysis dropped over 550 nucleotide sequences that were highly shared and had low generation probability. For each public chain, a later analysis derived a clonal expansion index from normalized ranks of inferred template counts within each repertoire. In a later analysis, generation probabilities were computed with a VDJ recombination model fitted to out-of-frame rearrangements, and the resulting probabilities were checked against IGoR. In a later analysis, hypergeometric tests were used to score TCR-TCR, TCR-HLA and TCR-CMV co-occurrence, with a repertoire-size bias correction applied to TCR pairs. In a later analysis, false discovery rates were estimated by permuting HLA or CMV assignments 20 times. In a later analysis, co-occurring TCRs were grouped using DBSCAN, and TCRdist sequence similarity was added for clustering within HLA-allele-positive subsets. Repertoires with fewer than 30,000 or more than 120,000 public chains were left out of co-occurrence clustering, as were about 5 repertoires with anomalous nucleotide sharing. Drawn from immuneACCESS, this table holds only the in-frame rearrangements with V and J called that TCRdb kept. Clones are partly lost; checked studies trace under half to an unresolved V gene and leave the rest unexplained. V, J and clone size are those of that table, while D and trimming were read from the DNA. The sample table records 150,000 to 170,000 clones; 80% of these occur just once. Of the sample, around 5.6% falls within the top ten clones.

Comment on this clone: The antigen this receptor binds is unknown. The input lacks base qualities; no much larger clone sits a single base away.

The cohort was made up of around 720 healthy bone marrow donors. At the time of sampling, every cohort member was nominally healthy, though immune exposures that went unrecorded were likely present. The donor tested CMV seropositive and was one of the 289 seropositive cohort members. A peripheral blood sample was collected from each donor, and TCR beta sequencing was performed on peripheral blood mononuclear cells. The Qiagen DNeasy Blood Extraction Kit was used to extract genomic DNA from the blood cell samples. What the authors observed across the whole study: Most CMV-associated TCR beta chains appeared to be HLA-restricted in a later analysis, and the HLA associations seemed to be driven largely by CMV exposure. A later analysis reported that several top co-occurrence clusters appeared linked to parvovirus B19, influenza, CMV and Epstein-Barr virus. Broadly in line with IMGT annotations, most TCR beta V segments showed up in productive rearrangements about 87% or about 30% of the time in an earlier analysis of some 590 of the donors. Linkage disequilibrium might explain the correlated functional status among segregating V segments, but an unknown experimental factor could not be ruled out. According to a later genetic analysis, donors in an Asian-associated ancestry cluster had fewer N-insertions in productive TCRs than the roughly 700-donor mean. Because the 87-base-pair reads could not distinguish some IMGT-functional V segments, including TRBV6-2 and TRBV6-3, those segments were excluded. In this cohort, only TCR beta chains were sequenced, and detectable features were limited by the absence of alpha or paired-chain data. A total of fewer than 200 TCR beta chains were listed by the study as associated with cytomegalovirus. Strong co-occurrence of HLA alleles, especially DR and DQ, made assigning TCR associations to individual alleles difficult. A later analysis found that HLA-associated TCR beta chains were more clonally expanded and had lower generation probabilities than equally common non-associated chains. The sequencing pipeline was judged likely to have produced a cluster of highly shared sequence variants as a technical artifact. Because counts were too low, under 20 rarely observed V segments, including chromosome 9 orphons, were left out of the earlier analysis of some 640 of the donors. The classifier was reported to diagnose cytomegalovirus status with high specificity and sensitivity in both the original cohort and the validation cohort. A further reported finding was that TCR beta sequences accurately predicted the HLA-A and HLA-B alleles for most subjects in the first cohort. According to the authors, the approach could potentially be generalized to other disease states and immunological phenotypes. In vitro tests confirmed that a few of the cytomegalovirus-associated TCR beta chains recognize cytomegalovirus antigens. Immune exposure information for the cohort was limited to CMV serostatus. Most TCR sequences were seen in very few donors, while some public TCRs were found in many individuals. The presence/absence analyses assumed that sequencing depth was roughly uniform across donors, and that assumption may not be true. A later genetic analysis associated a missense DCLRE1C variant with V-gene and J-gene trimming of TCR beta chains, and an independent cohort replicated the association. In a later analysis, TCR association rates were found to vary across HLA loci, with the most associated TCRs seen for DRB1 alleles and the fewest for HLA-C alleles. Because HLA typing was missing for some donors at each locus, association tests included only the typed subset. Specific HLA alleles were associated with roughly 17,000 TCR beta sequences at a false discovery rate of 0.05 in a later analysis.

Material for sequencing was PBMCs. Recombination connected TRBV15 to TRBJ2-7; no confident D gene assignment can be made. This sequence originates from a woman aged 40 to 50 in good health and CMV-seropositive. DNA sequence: TGTGCCACCAGCAGAGATTGGATATCAGGTTTCGAGCAGTACTTC. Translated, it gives CATSRDWISGFEQYF.